The 16 T cell receptor beta chains below come from one sample, sequenced in a study of T-cell reconstitution after alpha-beta-depleted transplantation in children. Preparation of the TCRbeta library involved a method that used unique molecular identifiers. MiXCR, run by TCRdb on the PCR reads, gives a single entry per CDR3 protein. The table has approximately 240,000 distinct CDR3 sequences, about 9.2% seen once; the top ten hold around 6.2%. Here the sequenced sample was PBMCs from the stem cell graft donor, taken from the stem cell graft. Source of these receptors: a human donor who donated a stem cell graft to a child with acute lymphoblastic leukemia.

In its sample, this clonotype was seen a few times. The gene calls are TRBV24-1 and TRBJ1-2, with unresolved D. The V end lost 4 bases, the J end lost 7 bases, and 27 bases lay between the germline ends. Germline-derived CDR1 and CDR2 are KGHDR and SFDVKD. This CDR3 contains 18 residues. CDR3 sequence reads: CATSDQSPWARGQSGYTF. The DNA of the CDR3 is TGTGCCACCAGTGACCAGAGCCCGTGGGCACGCGGTCAAAGTGGCTACACCTTC.

This clonotype was counted once. Its ends do not fully match the called genes, so a read error is possible. V usage is TRBV24-1 and J usage is TRBJ2-3; 8 bases align to TRBD1. CDR1 is KGHDR, CDR2 SFDVKD, per germline. The CDR3 totals 15 residues. CDR3 DNA: TGTGCCGCCAGTGAACGGACAGGGAGGACAGATACGCAGTATTTT. It translates to CAASERTGRTDTQYF.

The chain carries TRBV27 and TRBJ2-5; 10 bases are shared with TRBD2. The CDR3 consists of 17 residues. The germline gives CDR1 MNHEY, CDR2 SMNVEV (reference sequence). J gave up 7 bases and V 3 bases, and 14 bases lay outside the gene matches. CDR3 loop: CASSFGGAGGREGTQYF. The CDR3 coding sequence is TGTGCCAGCAGTTTTGGGGGAGCGGGGGGGCGTGAAGGGACCCAGTACTTC.

The table lists this clonotype with a few counts. This chain links TRBV15 with TRBJ1-2; D is ambiguous. Germline CDR1 and CDR2: LNHNV and YYDKDF (reference sequence). V was cut by 0 bases and J by 0 bases, with 11 bases left in between. The CDR3 has 16 residues. CDR3 DNA: TGTGCCACCAGCAGAGATCTTGTAGAAGCTAACTATGGCTACACCTTC. It specifies CATSRDLVEANYGYTF.

The chain couples TRBV20-1 to TRBJ2-3; D is possibly TRBD2 (5 bases). The V gene's germline CDR1 is DFQATT and CDR2 SNEGSKA (reference sequence). V gave up 5 bases and J gave up 8 bases, with 17 bases separating them. The CDR3 consists of 13 residues. The CDR3 sequence is CSAAGGSEATQYF. The DNA of the CDR3 is TGCAGTGCTGCGGGCGGTTCTGAAGCTACGCAGTATTTT.

The chain has TRBV6-1 and TRBJ1-1, with a weak D call TRBD1 (6 bases). Germline loops: CDR1 MNHNS, CDR2 SASEGT. V dropped 5 bases and J dropped 2 bases, with 21 bases sitting between them. The CDR3 covers 17 residues. The CDR3 spells CASSKRQEPPTNTEAFF. CDR3 in DNA: TGTGCCAGCAGTAAGCGACAGGAACCGCCGACTAACACTGAAGCTTTCTTT.

The sample holds many counts of this clonotype. The chain carries TRBV18 and TRBJ1-4; D is possibly TRBD1 (5 bases). Germline CDR1 KGHSH, CDR2 LQKENI. This CDR3 is built from 15 residues. V lost 3 bases and J 0 bases, leaving 8 bases between the germline ends. The CDR3 nucleotides are TGTGCCAGCTCACCGAGGGGATCAACTAATGAAAAACTGTTTTTT. It yields the protein CASSPRGSTNEKLFF.

This clonotype was seen many times. This chain uses TRBV6-2 or TRBV6-3 with TRBJ2-7; the D gene is possibly TRBD2 (5 bases). V lost 0 bases and J lost 7, with 16 bases in between. This CDR3 has 15 amino acids. The germline V gene has CDR1 MNHEY and CDR2 SVGEGT. CDR3 residues: CASSYSILNPGEQYF. CDR3 DNA sequence: TGTGCCAGCAGTTACTCGATCCTAAACCCGGGGGAGCAGTACTTC.

This clonotype occurred a few times. The chain carries TRBV20-1 and TRBJ1-1; maybe TRBD1 (5 bases). Germline values: CDR1 DFQATT, CDR2 SNEGSKA (reference sequence). This CDR3 contains 13 residues. The ends were cut back, 4 bases at V and 0 bases at J, with 9 bases in the middle. CDR3 residues: CSAIKGMNTEAFF. The CDR3, as DNA: TGCAGTGCTATCAAGGGGATGAACACTGAAGCTTTCTTT.

This clonotype was picked up many times. The rearrangement links TRBV12-3 or TRBV12-4 to TRBJ1-3; D is uncertain. Trimming removed 4 bases at V and 0 bases at J, with 10 bases between. The CDR3 totals 15 residues. The CDR3 sequence is CASSSDWGSGNTIYF. The DNA of the CDR3 is TGTGCCAGCAGTTCCGACTGGGGCTCTGGAAACACCATATATTTT.

In its sample, this clonotype was seen many times. J is TRBJ1-4 and V is TRBV6-5; 7 bases align to TRBD1. CDR1 MNHEY and CDR2 SVGAGI come from the germline V gene. The CDR3 loop spans 17 amino acids. Trimming took 1 base from V and 5 from J; bases not matched to a gene: 10. CDR3 in amino acids: CASSYLRPGQRNEKLFF. CDR3 nucleotide sequence: TGTGCCAGCAGTTACTTAAGACCGGGACAGCGAAATGAAAAACTGTTTTTT.

J is TRBJ2-7 and V is TRBV7-9; 8 bases align to TRBD1. CDR3 length equals 13 residues. CDR1 SEHNR and CDR2 FQNEAQ come from the germline V gene (reference sequence). J gave up 6 bases and V 5 bases, and 6 bases lay outside the gene matches. The CDR3 region has the DNA TGTGCCAGCAGCGCCCGGGACAGGCGCGAGCAGTACTTC. Amino acids: CASSARDRREQYF.

This clonotype was found a few times. The CDR3 bases are TGTGCCAGCAGCATTACCGGGGTCTCCTACAATGAGCAGTTCTTC. It codes for CASSITGVSYNEQFF. The rearrangement joins TRBV7-2 to TRBJ2-1, with TRBD2 as a possible D gene (5 bases). V lost 5 bases and J 0 bases, leaving 11 bases between the germline ends. CDR1 is SGHTA, CDR2 FQGNSA, per germline. CDR3 length: 15 amino acids. The complete variable domain, with remaining parts taken from reference TRBV7-2 and TRBJ2-1, reads GAGVSQSPSNKVTEKGKDVELRCDPISGHTALYWYRQSLGQGLEFLIYFQGNSAPDKSGLPSDRFSAERTGGSVSTLTIQRTQQEDSAVYLCASSITGVSYNEQFFGPGTRLTVL.

This rearrangement joins TRBV7-7 to TRBJ2-5; TRBD2 matches at 7 bases. The trim removed 5 bases at V and 1 base at J, leaving 4 bases unmatched. CDR3 length equals 14 residues. CDR1 and CDR2 (germline): SSHAT, FNYEAQ (reference sequence). This CDR3 reads CASSEGTIQETQYF. DNA for the CDR3: TGTGCCAGCAGCGAAGGGACTATCCAAGAGACCCAGTACTTC.

This clonotype was counted many times. The rearrangement links TRBV5-1 to TRBJ2-3, with 13 nucleotides matching TRBD2. CDR1 and CDR2 (germline): SGHRS, YFSETQ. V lost 4 bases and J lost 4; bases outside the gene matches: 3. The CDR3 is made up of 15 amino acids. DNA for the CDR3: TGCGCCAGCAGCCTACTAGCGGGGGGGCCAGATACGCAGTATTTT. This gives the protein CASSLLAGGPDTQYF.

This clonotype was counted many times. The CDR3 sequence: CASSQDLVVRVSSTGELFF. Here the CDR3 DNA reads TGCGCCAGCAGCCAAGATTTGGTCGTCAGGGTTAGTAGCACCGGGGAGCTGTTTTTT. This rearrangement joins TRBV4-3 to TRBJ2-2; D might be TRBD1 (5 bases). This CDR3 region has 19 residues. The germline V and J ends were trimmed by 0 bases and 4 bases, with 21 bases remaining between them. Germline CDR1 is LGHNA and CDR2 is YSLEER.